This TCR beta chain was profiled in a study of blood T cells in healthy people across ages. The germline V and J ends were trimmed by 10 bases and 1 base, with 11 bases remaining between them. Germline CDR1 and CDR2: MDHEN and SYDVKM. This CDR3 has 13 residues. Researchers isolated at least 6.5 million PBMCs per sample. Broader study findings: In long-lived donors, naive CD4+ cell counts and diversity exceeded those of aged donors.

About this clonotype itself: Its antigen is unknown.

A sample-barcoded 5' primer and a J-beta primer mix were used in a second PCR of about 7 to 12 cycles. TCRdb ran MiXCR on the 5' RACE reads and lists one entry per CDR3 protein. This sample yields approximately 350,000 distinct CDR3 sequences, of which 45% to 60% are seen a single time; around 49% belongs to the top ten. The rearrangement joins TRBV28 to TRBJ2-4; tentative D call: TRBD2 (6 bases). The sequenced material came from blood. The sequence derives from a man aged 60 to 75 in good health. The CDR3 sequence: CATKAGAKNIQYF. The CDR3 DNA reads TGTGCCACCAAGGCGGGGGCCAAAAACATTCAGTACTTC.